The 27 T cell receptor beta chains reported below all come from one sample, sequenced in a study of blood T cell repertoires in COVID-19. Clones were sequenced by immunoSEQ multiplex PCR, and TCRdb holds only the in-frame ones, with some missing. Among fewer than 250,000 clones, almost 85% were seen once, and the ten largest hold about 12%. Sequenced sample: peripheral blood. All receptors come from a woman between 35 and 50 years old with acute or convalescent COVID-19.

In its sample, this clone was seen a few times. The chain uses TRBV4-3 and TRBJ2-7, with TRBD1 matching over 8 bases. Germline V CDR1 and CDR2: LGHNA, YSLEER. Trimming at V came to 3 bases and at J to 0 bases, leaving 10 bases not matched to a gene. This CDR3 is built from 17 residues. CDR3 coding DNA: TGCGCCAGCAGCCAGGGTTTAACAGGGGGAGCCTCCTACGAGCAGTACTTC. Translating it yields CASSQGLTGGASYEQYF.

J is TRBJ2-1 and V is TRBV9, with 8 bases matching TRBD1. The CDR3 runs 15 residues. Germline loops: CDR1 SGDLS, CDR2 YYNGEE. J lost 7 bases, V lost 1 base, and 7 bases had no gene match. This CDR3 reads CASSVSGGAKNEQFF. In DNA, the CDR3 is TGTGCCAGCAGCGTATCAGGGGGCGCCAAAAATGAGCAGTTCTTC. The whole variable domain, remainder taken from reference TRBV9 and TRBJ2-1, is DSGVTQTPKHLITATGQRVTLRCSPRSGDLSVYWYQQSLDQGLQFLIQYYNGEERAKGNILERFSAQQFPDLHSELNLSSLELGDSALYFCASSVSGGAKNEQFFGPGTRLTVL.

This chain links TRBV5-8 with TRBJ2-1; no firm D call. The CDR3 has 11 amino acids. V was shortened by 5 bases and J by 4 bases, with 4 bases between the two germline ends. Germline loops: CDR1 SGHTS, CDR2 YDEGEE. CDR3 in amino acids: CASRRYNEQFF. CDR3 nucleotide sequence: TGTGCCAGCAGGAGGTACAATGAGCAGTTCTTC.

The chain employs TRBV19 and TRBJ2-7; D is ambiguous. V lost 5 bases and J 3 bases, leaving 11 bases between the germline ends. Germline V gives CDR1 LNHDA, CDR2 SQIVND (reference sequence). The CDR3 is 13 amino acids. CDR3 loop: CASSQNGVYEQYF. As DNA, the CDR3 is TGTGCCAGTAGTCAGAACGGAGTCTACGAGCAGTACTTC.

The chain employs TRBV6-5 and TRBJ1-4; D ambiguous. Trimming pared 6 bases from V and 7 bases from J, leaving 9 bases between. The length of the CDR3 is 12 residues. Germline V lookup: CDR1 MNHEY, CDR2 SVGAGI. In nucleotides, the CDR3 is TGTGCCAGCAGGTCACGGGGTGAAAAACTGTTTTTT. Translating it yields CASRSRGEKLFF.

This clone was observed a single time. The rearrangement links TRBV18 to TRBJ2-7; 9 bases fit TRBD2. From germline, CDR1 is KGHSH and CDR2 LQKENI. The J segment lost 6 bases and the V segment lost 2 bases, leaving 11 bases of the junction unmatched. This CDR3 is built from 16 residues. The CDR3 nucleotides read TGTGCCAGCTCACCATTATCGAGCGGGAGGCCGCTCGAGCAGTACTTC. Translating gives CASSPLSSGRPLEQYF.

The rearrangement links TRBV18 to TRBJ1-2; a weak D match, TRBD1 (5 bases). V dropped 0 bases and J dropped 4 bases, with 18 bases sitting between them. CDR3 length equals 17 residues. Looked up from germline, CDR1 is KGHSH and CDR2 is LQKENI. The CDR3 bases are TGTGCCAGCTCACCACCGCGGACAACTTCCGGGGGCTATGGCTACACCTTC. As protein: CASSPPRTTSGGYGYTF.

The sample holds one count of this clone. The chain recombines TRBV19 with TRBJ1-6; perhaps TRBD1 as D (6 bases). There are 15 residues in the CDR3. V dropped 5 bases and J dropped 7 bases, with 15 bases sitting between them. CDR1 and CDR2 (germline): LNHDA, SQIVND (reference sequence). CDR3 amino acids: CASSAGGAENSPLHF. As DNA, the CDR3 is TGTGCCAGTAGTGCCGGGGGGGCAGAGAATTCACCCCTCCACTTT.

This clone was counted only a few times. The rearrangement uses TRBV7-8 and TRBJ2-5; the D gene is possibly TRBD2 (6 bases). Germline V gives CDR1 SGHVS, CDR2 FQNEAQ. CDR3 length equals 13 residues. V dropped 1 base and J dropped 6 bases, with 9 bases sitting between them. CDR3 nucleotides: TGTGCCAGCAGCTTAGAGGCGGGGCAGACCCAGTACTTC. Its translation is CASSLEAGQTQYF.

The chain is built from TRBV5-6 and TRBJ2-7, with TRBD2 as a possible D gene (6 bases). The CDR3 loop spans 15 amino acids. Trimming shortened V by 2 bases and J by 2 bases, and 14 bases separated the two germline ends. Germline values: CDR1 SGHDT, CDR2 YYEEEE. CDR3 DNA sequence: TGTGCCAGCAGCTTTCTCACCGGGGGAACCTACGAGCAGTACTTC. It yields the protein CASSFLTGGTYEQYF.

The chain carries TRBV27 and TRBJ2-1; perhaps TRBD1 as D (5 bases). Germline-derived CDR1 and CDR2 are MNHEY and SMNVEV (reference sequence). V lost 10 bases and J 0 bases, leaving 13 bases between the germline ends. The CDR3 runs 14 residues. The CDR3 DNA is TGTGCCAATCAGGACACCCGCTCCTACAATGAGCAGTTCTTC. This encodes CANQDTRSYNEQFF.

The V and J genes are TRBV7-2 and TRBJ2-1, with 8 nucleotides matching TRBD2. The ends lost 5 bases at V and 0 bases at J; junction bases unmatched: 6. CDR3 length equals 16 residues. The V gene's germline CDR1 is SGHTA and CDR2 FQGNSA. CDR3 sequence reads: CASSRSGASSYNEQFF. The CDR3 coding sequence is TGTGCCAGCAGCCGTAGCGGGGCAAGCTCCTACAATGAGCAGTTCTTC.

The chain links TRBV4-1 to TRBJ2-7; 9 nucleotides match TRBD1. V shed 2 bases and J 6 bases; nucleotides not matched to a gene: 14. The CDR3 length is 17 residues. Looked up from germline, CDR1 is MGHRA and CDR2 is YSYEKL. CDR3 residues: CASSQIGSRDRESEQYF. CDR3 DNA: TGCGCCAGCAGCCAAATCGGTTCTCGGGACAGGGAGTCCGAGCAGTACTTC.

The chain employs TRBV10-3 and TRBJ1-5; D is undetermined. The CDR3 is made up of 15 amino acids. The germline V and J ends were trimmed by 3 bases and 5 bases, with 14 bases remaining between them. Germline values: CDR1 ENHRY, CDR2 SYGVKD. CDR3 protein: CAISDPGRVDQPQHF. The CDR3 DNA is TGTGCCATCAGTGACCCGGGGAGGGTCGATCAGCCCCAGCATTTT.

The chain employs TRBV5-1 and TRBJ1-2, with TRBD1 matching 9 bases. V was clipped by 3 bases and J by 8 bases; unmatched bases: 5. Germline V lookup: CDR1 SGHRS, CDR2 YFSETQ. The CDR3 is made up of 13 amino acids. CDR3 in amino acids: CASSSTGGIGYTF. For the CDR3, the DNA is TGCGCCAGCAGCTCCACAGGGGGCATAGGCTACACCTTC.

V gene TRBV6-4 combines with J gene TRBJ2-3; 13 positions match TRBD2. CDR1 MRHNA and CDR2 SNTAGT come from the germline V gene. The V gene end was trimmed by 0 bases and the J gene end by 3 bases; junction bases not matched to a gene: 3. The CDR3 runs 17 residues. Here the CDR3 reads CASSDSLTSGRTDTQYF. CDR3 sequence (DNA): TGTGCCAGCAGTGACTCCCTGACTAGCGGGAGGACAGATACGCAGTATTTT.

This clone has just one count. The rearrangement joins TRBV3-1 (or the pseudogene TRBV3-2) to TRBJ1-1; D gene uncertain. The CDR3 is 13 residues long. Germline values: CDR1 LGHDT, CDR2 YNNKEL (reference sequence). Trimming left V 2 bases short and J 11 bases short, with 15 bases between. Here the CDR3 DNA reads TGTGCCAGCAGCCAACCACCGTGGAGGGAGGCTTTCTTT. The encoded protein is CASSQPPWREAFF.

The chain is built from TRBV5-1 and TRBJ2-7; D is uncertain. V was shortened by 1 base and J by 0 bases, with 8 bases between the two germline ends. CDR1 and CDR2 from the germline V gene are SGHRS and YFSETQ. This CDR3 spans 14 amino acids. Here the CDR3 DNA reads TGCGCCAGCAGCTTGTTTGCTAACTCCTACGAGCAGTACTTC. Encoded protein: CASSLFANSYEQYF. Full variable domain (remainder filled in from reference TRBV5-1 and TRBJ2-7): KAGVTQTPRYLIKTRGQQVTLSCSPISGHRSVSWYQQTPGQGLQFLFEYFSETQRNKGNFPGRFSGRQFSNSRSEMNVSTLELGDSALYLCASSLFANSYEQYFGPGTRLTVT.

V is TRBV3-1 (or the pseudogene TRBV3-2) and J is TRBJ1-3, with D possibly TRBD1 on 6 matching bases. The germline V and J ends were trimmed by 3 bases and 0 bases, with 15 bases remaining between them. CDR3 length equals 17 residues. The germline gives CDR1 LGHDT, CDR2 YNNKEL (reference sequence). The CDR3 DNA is TGTGCCAGCAGCCACTGGACAGCCCGTCCCTCTGGAAACACCATATATTTT. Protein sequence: CASSHWTARPSGNTIYF.

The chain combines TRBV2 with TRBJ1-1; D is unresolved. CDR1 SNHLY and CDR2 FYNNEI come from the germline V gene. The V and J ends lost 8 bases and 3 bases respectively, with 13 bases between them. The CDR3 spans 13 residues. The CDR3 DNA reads TGTGCCAGCGATTTGGCGGAGGACACTGAAGCTTTCTTT. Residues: CASDLAEDTEAFF.

The CDR3 nucleotides read TGCGCCAGCAGCCAAGGCCCTGGCGGGAGCTCCTACGAGCAGTACTTC. The encoded protein is CASSQGPGGSSYEQYF. The chain couples TRBV4-1 to TRBJ2-7; 7 bases align to TRBD2. Germline assignment: CDR1 MGHRA and CDR2 YSYEKL. The CDR3 is 16 residues long. The ends lost 1 base at V and 0 bases at J; junction bases unmatched: 6.

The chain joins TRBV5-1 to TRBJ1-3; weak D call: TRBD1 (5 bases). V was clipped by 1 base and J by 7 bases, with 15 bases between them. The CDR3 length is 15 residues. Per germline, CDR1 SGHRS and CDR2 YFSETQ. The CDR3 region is CASSLSPGTFNTIYF. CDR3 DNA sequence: TGCGCCAGCAGCTTGTCGCCAGGGACTTTTAACACCATATATTTT.

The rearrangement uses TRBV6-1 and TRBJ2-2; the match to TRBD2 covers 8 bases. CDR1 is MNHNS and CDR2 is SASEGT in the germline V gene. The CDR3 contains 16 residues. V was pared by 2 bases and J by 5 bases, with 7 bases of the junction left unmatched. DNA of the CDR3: TGTGCCAGCAGTGAAATCCGGGGCGGGGGGACCGGGGAGCTGTTTTTT. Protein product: CASSEIRGGGTGELFF.

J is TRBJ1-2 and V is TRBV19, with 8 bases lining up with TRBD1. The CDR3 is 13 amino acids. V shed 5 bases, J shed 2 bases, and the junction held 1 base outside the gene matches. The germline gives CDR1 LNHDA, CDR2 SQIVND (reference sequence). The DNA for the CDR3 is TGTGCCAGTAGTCGGACAGGGAACTATGGCTACACCTTC. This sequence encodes CASSRTGNYGYTF.

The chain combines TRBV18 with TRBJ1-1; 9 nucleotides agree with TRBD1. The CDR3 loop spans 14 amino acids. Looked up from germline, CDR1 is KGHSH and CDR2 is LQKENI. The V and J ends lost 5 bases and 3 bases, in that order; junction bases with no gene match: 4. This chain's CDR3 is CASSVQGADTEAFF. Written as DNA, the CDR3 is TGTGCCAGCTCAGTACAGGGGGCTGACACTGAAGCTTTCTTT.

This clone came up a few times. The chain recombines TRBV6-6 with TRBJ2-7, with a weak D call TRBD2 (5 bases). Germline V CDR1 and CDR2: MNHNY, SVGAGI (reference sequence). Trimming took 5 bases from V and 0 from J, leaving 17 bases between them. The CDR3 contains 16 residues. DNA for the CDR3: TGTGCCAGCAGTAAGGGCCGCGGGCTTAGCTCCTACGAGCAGTACTTC. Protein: CASSKGRGLSSYEQYF.

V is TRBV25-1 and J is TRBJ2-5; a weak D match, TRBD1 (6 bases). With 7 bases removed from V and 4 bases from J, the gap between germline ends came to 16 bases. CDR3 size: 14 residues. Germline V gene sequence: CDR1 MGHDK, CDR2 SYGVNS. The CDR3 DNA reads TGTGCCAGCAAGGGAGCTAGAGGGGGAGAGACCCAGTACTTC. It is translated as CASKGARGGETQYF.